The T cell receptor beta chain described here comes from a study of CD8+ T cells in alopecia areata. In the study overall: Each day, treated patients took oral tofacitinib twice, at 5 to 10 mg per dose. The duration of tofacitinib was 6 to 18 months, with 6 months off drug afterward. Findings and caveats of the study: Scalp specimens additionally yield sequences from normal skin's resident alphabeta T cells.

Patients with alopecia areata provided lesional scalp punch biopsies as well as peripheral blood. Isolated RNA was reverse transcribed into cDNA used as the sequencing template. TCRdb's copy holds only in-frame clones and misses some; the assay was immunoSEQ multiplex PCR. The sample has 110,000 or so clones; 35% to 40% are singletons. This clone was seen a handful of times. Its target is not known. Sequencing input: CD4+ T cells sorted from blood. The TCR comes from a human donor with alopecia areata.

CDR3 residues: CASSNGQPSINYGYTF. The CDR3 DNA is TGCGCCAGCAGCAACGGACAGCCAAGTATAAACTATGGCTACACCTTC. V gene TRBV5-1 combines with J gene TRBJ1-2, with D perhaps matching TRBD1 (6 bases). CDR1 is SGHRS and CDR2 is YFSETQ in the germline V gene. There are 16 residues in the CDR3. Trimming pared 4 bases from V and 2 bases from J, leaving 18 bases between.